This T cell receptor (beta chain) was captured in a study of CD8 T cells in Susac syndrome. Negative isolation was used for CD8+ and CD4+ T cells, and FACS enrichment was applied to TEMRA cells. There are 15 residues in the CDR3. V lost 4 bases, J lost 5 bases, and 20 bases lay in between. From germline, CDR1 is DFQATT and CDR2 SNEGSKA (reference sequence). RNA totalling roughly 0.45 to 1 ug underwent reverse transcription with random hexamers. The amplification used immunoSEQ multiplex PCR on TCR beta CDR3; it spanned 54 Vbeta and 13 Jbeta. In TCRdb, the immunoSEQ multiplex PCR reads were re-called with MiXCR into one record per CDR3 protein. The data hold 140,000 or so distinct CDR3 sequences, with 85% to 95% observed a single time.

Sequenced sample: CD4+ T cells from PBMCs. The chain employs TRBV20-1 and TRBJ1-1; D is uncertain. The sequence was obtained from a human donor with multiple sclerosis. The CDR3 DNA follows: TGCAGTGCTACCGCGTTGAAGGGCGCGGGGACTGAAGCTTTCTTT. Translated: CSATALKGAGTEAFF.